This TCR beta chain comes out of a study of response to subunit inactivated influenza vaccine. Study outcomes and limitations: The authors offered the suggestion that each seasonal influenza vaccination recruits few new T cells.

Note on this clonotype: The antigen is undetermined.

The CDR3 is 16 residues long. Trimming took 1 base from V and 9 from J, leaving 19 bases between them. CDR1 is SGHNT, CDR2 YENEEA, per germline. TCRdb recomputed calls from the RT-PCR reads with MiXCR, one row per CDR3 protein. This table holds around 320,000 distinct CDR3 sequences, 20% to 25% found once. The sequence derives from a man in his fifties or sixties who received an inactivated influenza vaccine. The J gene is TRBJ2-1, the V gene TRBV11-3, with D maybe TRBD2 (5 bases). The starting material was PBMCs from blood, obtained roughly 20 months after vaccination. The CDR3 here is CASSLAGVSVFGEQFF. In DNA, the CDR3 is TGTGCCAGCAGCTTAGCCGGGGTTAGCGTTTTCGGTGAGCAGTTCTTC. The variable domain in full, with the rest retrieved from reference TRBV11-3 and TRBJ2-1, is EAGVVQSPRYKIIEKKQPVAFWCNPISGHNTLYWYLQNLGQGPELLIRYENEEAVDDSQLPKDRFSAERLKGVDSTLKIQPAELGDSAVYLCASSLAGVSVFGEQFFGPGTRLTVL.